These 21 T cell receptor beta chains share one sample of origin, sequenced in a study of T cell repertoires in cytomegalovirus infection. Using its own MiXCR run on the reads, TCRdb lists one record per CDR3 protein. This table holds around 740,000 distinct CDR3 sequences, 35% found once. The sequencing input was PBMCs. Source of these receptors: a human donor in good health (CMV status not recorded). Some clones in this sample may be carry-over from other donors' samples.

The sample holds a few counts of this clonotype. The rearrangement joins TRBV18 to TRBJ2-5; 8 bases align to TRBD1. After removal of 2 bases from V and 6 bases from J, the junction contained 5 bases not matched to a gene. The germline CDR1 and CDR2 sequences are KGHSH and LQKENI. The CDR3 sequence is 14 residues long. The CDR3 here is CASSPTDRGKTQYF. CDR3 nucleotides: TGTGCCAGCTCACCAACAGACAGGGGAAAGACCCAGTACTTC.

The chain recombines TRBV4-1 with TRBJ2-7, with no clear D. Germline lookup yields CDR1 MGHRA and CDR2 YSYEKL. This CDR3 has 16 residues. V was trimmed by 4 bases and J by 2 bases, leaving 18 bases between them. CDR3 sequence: CASSPADEKPTYEQYF. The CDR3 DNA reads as TGCGCCAGCAGCCCCGCGGACGAAAAACCAACCTACGAGCAGTACTTC.

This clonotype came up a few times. CDR3 sequence (DNA): TGTGCCAGTACCCGTACTAGCGCAGGCACAGATACGCAGTATTTT. Its translation: CASTRTSAGTDTQYF. The chain employs TRBV19 and TRBJ2-3, with 7 bases aligning to TRBD2. Germline lookup yields CDR1 LNHDA and CDR2 SQIVND (reference sequence). The CDR3 length is 15 residues. The junction had 8 bases not matched to a gene; V was cut back by 7 bases and J by 1 base.

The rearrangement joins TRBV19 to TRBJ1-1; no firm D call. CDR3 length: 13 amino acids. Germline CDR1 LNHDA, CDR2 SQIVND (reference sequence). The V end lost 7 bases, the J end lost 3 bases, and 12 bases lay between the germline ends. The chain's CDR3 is CASTGPRYTEAFF. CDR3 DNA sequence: TGTGCCAGTACCGGGCCGAGATACACTGAAGCTTTCTTT.

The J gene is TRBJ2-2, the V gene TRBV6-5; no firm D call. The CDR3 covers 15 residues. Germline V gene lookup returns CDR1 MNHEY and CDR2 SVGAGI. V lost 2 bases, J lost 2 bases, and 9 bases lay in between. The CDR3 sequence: CASSYNTANTGELFF. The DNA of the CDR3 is TGTGCCAGCAGTTACAACACCGCAAACACCGGGGAGCTGTTTTTT.

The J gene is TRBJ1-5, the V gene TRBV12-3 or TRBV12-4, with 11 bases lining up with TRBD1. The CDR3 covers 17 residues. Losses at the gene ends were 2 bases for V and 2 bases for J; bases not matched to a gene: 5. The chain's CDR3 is CASSLWTGGNRNQPQHF. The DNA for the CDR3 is TGTGCCAGCAGTTTATGGACAGGGGGCAATCGCAATCAGCCCCAGCATTTT.

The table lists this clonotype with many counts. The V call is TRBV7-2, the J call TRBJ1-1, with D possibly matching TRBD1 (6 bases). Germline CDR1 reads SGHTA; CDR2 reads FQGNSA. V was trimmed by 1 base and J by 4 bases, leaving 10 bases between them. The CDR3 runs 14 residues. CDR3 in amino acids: CASSLEGGLTEAFF. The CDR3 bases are TGTGCCAGCAGCTTAGAGGGGGGGCTCACTGAAGCTTTCTTT.

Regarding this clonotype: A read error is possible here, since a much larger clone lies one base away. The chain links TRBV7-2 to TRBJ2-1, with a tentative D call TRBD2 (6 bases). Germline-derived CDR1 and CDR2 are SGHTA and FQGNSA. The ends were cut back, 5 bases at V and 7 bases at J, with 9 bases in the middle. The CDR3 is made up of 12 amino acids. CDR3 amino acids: CTSSTTRNEQFF. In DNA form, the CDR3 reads TGTACCAGCAGCACGACTAGGAATGAGCAGTTCTTC.

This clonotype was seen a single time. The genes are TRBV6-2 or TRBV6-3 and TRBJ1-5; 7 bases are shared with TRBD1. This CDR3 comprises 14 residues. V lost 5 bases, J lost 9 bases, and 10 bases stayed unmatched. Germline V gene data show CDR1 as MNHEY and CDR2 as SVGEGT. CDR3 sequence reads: CASSRDSWVGPQHF. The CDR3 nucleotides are TGTGCCAGCAGTCGGGACAGTTGGGTTGGGCCCCAGCATTTT.

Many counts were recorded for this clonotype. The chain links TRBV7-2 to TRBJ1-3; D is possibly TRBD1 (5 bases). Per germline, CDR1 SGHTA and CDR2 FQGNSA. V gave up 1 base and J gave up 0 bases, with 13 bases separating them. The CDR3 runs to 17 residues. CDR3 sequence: CASSLESGRSSGNTIYF. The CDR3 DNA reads TGTGCCAGCAGCTTAGAATCGGGACGGAGCTCTGGAAACACCATATATTTT.

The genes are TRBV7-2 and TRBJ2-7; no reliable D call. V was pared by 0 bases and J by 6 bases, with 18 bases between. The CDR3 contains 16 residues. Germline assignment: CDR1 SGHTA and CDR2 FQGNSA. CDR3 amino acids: CASSLAGLDRTSEQYF. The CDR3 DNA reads TGTGCCAGCAGCTTAGCGGGTTTAGACCGAACCAGCGAGCAGTACTTC.

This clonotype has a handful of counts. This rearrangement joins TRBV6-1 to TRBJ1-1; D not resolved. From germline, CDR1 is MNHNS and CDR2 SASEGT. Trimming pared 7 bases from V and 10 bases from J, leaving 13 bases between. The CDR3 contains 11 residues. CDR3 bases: TGTGCCAGCACCCCCGGGGAGGGAGCTTTCTTT. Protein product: CASTPGEGAFF.

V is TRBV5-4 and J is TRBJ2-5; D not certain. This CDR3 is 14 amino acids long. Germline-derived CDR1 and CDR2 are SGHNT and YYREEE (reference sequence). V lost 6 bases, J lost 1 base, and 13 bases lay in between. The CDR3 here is CASTTRASQETQYF. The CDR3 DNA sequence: TGTGCCAGCACTACTCGGGCCAGCCAAGAGACCCAGTACTTC.

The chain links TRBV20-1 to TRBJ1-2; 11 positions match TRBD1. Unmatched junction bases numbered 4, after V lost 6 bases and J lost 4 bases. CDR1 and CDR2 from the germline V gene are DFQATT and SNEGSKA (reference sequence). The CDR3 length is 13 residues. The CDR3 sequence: CSARGQGVYGYTF. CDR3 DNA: TGCAGTGCCCGGGGACAGGGGGTCTATGGCTACACCTTC.

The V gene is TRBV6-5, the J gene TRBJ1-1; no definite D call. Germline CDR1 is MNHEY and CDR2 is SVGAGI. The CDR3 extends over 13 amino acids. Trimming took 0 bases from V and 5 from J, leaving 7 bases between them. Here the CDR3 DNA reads TGTGCCAGCAGTTACTCGACTCTGACTGAAGCTTTCTTT. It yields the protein CASSYSTLTEAFF.

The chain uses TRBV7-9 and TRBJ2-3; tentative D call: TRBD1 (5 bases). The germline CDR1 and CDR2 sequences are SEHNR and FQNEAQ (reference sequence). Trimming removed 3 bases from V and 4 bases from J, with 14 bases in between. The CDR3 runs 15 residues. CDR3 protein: CASSLGRIEADTQYF. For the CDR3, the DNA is TGTGCCAGCAGCTTGGGGCGCATCGAGGCAGATACGCAGTATTTT.

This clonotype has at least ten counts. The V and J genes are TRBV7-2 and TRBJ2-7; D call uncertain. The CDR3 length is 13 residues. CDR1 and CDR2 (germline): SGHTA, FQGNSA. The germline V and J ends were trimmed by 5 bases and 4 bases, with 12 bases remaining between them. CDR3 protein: CASSSTAGYEQYF. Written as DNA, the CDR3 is TGTGCCAGCAGCAGTACAGCCGGATACGAGCAGTACTTC.

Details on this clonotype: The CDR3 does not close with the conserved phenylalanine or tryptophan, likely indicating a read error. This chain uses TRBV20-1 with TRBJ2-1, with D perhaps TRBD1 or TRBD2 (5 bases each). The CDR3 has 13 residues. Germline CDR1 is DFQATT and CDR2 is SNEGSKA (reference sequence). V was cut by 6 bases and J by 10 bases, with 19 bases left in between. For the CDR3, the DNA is TGCAGTGCCCCGGTTGAGGGGTGCGCCGAGCAGTTCTTA. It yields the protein CSAPVEGCAEQFL.

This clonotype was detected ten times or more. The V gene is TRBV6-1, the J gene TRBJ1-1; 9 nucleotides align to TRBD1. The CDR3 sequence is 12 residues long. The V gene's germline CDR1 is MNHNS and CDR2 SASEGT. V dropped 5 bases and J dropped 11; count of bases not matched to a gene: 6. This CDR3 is CASSKTGQGAFF. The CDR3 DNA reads TGTGCCAGCAGTAAAACAGGACAGGGGGCTTTCTTT.

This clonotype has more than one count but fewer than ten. The CDR3 DNA reads as TGTGCCGCCCCGGGGAAGGGTAGTAATGAGCAGTTCTTC. It yields the protein CAAPGKGSNEQFF. The chain joins TRBV28 to TRBJ2-1; TRBD2 might be the D (5 bases). With 11 bases removed from V and 7 bases from J, the gap between germline ends came to 18 bases. Germline V gene data show CDR1 as MDHEN and CDR2 as SYDVKM. This CDR3 is built from 13 residues.

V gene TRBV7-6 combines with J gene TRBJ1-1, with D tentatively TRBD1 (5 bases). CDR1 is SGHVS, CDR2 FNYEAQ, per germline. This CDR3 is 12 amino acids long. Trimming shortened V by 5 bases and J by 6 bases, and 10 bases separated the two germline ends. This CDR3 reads CASSQLGAEAFF. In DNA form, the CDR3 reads TGTGCCAGCAGCCAGTTGGGGGCTGAAGCTTTCTTT.